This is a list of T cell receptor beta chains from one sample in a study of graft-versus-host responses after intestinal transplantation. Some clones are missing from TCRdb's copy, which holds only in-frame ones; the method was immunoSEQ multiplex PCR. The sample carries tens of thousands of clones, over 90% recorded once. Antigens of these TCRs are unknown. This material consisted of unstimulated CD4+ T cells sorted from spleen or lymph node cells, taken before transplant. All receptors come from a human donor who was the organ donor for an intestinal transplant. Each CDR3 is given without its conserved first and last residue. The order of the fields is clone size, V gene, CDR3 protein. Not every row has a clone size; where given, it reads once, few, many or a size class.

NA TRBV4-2 ASSQAQGRDTQY
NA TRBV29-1 SVVIGQGAFSYEQY
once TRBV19 ASGTSGRNYEQY
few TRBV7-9 ASSLEVLGTGVDEQY
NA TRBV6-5 ASSDPIAGNQPQH
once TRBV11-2 ASSSGQPLAKNIQY
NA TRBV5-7 ASSQPQNTEAF
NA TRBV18 ASSPPSAPRDEQF
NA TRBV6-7 ASSPPKYQETQY
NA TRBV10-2 ASSEFQRRDTGELF
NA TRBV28 ASSLDWGRKNIQY
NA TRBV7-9 ASSLGTDQETQY
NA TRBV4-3 ASSQQGSETQY
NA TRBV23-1 ARTSLLPRDGTYEQY
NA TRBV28 AGCDSGANVLT
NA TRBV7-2 ANSPRAGDTQY
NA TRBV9 ASSVTGEALYEQY
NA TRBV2 ASSFGQGKTAF
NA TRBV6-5 ASKASADTQY
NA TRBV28 ASRVGGNYGYT
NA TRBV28 ASSLGGWEQY
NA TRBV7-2 ASSQQGAVSGYT
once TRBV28 ASSLSGVGQPQH
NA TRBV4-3 ASSQEGGSWETQY
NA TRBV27 ASSLGTSLPPHSYEQY
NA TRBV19 ASSISGSPSYEQY
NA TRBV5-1 ASSLDTEAF
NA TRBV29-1 SVGTSGRETQY
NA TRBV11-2 ASSPRQGGNSPLH
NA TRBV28 ASSSTGGSYEQY
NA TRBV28 ASSLGQGGYT